This TCR beta chain was obtained from a study of pediatric ulcerative colitis. Generated by immunoSEQ multiplex PCR, the TCRdb table keeps only in-frame clones and is missing some. The sample gives tens of thousands of clones, about nine tenths of which show up once; approximately 3.7% is in the top ten. This CDR3 has 13 amino acids. The germline CDR1 and CDR2 sequences are LGHNA and YNFKEQ. Trimming took off 4 bases at V and 3 bases at J, with 10 bases between the two ends. Sequencing was carried out using blood. The genes are TRBV4-2 and TRBJ2-7; D remains ambiguous. The receptor was derived from a boy between 10 and 17 years old with severe ulcerative colitis. CDR3 DNA sequence: TGTGCCAGCAGCCCTCAAGCTCACTACGAGCAGTACTTC. Translated, it gives CASSPQAHYEQYF.